This T cell receptor (beta chain) comes out of a study of Ad26.COV2.S vaccination and SARS-CoV-2 variants. The overall study: Intramuscular Ad26.COV2.S doses were given once or twice, 56 days apart.

Repertoires were generated with immunoSEQ multiplex PCR, while TCRdb's copy carries only in-frame clones and drops some. This table has fewer than 500,000 clones, roughly 89% appearing once. The germline V gene has CDR1 MDHEN and CDR2 SYDVKM. The CDR3 runs 12 residues. V lost 6 bases and J lost 4, with 9 bases in between. Described treatment: over 15 received Ad26.COV2.S at low or high dose, single or two shots; several received placebo; per-sample allocation not given. Samples analyzed were those drawn on day 63 after the first vaccine or placebo injection. This clonotype originated in a person aged 18-60 years who received the Ad26.COV2.S COVID-19 vaccine or a placebo. The sequencing here drew on peripheral blood, taken in a trial of Ad26.COV2.S vaccine versus placebo. The chain carries TRBV28 and TRBJ1-1, with D possibly matching TRBD1 (6 bases). The CDR3 DNA sequence: TGTGCCAGCAGGCAAGGGGGCACTGAAGCTTTCTTT. Translated: CASRQGGTEAFF.